The present T cell receptor beta chain was sequenced within a study of blood T cells in healthy people across ages. For the study at large: About one barcoded beta molecule per two T cells came from capture by template switching. Study-wide results and limits: Naive T cell percentage and TCR beta diversity correlated strongly. The unknown donor CMV status may have confounded expanded clonotype changes.

The second PCR ran about 6 to 12 cycles with a sample-barcoded 5' primer and J-beta primers. One entry per CDR3 protein results from TCRdb running MiXCR on the 5' RACE reads. This sample has 1.6 million or so distinct CDR3 sequences, with about 31% found just once. As concerns this clonotype: Its antigen is currently unknown.

The CDR3 consists of 13 residues. Germline CDR1 is SGDLS and CDR2 is YYNGEE. The V and J ends lost 4 bases and 8 bases, in that order; junction bases with no gene match: 8. Healthy individuals of Caucasian origin from Russia, aged about 6 to 100, served as donors. Sequenced input: blood. This clonotype was obtained from a woman in her twenties or thirties in good health. The chain employs TRBV9 and TRBJ1-2; 7 bases map to TRBD1. The CDR3 nucleotides are TGTGCCAGCAGCACTGACAGGGTCGGAGGCTACACCTTC. Protein product: CASSTDRVGGYTF.